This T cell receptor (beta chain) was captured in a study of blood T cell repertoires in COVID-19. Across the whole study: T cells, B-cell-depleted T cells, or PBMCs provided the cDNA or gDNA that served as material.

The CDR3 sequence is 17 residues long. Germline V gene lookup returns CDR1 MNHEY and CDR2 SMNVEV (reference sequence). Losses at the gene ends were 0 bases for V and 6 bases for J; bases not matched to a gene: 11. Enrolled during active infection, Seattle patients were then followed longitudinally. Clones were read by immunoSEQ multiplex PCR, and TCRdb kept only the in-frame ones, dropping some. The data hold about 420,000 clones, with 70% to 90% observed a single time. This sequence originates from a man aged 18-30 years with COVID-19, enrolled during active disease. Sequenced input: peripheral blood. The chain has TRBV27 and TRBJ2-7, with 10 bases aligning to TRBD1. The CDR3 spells CASSLSPTGGLLAEQYF. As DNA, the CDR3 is TGTGCCAGCAGTTTATCCCCGACAGGGGGCCTCCTAGCCGAGCAGTACTTC.